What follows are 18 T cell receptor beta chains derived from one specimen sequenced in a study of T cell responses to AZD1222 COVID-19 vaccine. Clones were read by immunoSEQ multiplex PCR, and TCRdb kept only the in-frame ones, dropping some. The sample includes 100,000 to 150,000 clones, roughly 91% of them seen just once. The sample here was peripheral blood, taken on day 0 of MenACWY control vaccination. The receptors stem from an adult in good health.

CDR3 residues: CASSPTGDNYGYTF. CDR3 nucleotides: TGTGCCAGCAGCCCAACAGGGGATAACTATGGCTACACCTTC. V and J are TRBV11-2 and TRBJ1-2; 7 bases map to TRBD1. The V segment lost 5 bases and the J segment 1 base; nucleotides outside the gene matches: 4. This CDR3 has 14 amino acids. The germline V gene has CDR1 SGHAT and CDR2 FQNNGV.

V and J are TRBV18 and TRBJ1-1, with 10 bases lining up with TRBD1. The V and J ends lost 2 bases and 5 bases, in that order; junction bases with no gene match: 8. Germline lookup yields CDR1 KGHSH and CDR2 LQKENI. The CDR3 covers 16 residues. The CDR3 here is CASSPSMTGGLTEAFF. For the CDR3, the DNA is TGTGCCAGCTCACCATCAATGACAGGGGGCTTAACTGAAGCTTTCTTT.

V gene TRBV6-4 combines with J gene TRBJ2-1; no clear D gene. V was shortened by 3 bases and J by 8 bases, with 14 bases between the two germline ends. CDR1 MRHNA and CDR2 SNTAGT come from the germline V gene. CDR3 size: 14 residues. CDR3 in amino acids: CASSDGRGQDEQFF. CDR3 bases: TGTGCCAGCAGTGATGGACGCGGCCAGGATGAGCAGTTCTTC.

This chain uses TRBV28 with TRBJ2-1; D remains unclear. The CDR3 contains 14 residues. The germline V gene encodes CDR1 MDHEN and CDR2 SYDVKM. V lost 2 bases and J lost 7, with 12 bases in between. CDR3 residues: CASSLSQYSNEQFF. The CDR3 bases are TGTGCCAGCAGTTTAAGTCAGTATAGTAATGAGCAGTTCTTC. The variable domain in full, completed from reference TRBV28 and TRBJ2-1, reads DVKVTQSSRYLVKRTGEKVFLECVQDMDHENMFWYRQDPGLGLRLIYFSYDVKMKEKGDIPEGYSVSREKKERFSLILESASTNQTSMYLCASSLSQYSNEQFFGPGTRLTVL.

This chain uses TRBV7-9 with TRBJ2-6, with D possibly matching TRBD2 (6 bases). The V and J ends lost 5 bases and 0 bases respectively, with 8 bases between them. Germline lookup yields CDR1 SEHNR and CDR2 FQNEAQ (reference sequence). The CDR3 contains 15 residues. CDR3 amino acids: CASSRDFSGANVLTF. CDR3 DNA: TGTGCCAGCAGCCGGGACTTCTCTGGGGCCAACGTCCTGACTTTC.

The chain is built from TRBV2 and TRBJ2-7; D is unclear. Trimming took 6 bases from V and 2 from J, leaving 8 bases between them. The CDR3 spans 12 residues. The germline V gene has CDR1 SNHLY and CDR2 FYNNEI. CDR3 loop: CASRSVAYEQYF. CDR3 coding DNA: TGTGCCAGCAGATCGGTTGCCTACGAGCAGTACTTC.

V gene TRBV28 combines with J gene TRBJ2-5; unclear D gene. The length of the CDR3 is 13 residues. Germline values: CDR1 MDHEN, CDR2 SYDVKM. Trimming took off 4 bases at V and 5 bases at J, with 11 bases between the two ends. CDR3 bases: TGTGCCAGCAGTTCCCCCATGTTGGAGACCCAGTACTTC. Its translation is CASSSPMLETQYF.

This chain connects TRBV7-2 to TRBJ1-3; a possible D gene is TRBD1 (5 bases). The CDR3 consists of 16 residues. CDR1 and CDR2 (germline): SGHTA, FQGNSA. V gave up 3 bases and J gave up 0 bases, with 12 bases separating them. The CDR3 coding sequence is TGTGCCAGCAGCTTCCCGGGGCCCTCCTCTGGAAACACCATATATTTT. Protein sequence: CASSFPGPSSGNTIYF.

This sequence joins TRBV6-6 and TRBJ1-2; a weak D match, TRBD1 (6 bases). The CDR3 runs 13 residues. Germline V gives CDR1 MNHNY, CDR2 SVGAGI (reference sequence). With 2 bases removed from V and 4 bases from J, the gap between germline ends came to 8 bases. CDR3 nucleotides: TGTGCCAGCAGTTACGGGGGGCCCTATGGCTACACCTTC. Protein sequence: CASSYGGPYGYTF.

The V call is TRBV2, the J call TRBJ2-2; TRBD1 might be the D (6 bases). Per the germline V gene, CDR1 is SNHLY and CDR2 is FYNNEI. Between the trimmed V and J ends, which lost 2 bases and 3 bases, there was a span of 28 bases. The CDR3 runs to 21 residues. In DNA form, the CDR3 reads TGTGCCAGCAGTGAATTTGGCTTATTCGACAGGCTAGCTCGAGACACCGGGGAGCTGTTTTTT. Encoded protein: CASSEFGLFDRLARDTGELFF. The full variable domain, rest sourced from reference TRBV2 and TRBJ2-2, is EPEVTQTPSHQVTQMGQEVILRCVPISNHLYFYWYRQILGQKVEFLVSFYNNEISEKSEIFDDQFSVERPDGSNFTLKIRSTKLEDSAMYFCASSEFGLFDRLARDTGELFFGEGSRLTVL.

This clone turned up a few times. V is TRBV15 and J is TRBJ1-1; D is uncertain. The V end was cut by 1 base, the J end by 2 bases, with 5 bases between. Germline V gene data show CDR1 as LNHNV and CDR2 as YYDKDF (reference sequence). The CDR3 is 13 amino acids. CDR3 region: CATSRGPNTEAFF. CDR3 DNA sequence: TGTGCCACCAGCAGAGGCCCTAACACTGAAGCTTTCTTT.

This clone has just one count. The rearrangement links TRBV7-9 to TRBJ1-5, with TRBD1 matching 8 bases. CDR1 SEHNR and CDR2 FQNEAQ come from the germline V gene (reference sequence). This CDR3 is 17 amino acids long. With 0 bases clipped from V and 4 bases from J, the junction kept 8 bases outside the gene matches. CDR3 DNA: TGTGCCAGCAGCTTAGCGCGGGGCAGGGGGCAAAATCAGCCCCAGCATTTT. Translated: CASSLARGRGQNQPQHF.

In DNA, the CDR3 is TGTGCCAGCAGCTTGAGGACTAGCGGGAGGCCCGAGCAGTACTTC. It codes for CASSLRTSGRPEQYF. V is TRBV7-2 and J is TRBJ2-7, with 14 bases that match TRBD2. The germline V gene encodes CDR1 SGHTA and CDR2 FQGNSA. V shed 3 bases, J shed 6 bases, and the junction held 4 bases outside the gene matches. This CDR3 comprises 15 residues. Full variable domain (remainder filled in from reference TRBV7-2 and TRBJ2-7): GAGVSQSPSNKVTEKGKDVELRCDPISGHTALYWYRQSLGQGLEFLIYFQGNSAPDKSGLPSDRFSAERTGGSVSTLTIQRTQQEDSAVYLCASSLRTSGRPEQYFGPGTRLTVT.

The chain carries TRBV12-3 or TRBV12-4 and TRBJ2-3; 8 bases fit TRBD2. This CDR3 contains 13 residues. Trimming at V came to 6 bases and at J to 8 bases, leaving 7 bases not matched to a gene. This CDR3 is CASSPGLGVTQYF. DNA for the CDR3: TGTGCCAGCAGCCCGGGACTAGGGGTTACGCAGTATTTT.

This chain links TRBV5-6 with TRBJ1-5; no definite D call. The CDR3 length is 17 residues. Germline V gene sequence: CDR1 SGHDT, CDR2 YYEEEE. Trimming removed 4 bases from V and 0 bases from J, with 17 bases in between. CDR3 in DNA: TGTGCCAGCAGCACTCCAGGCAGGTTGATTAGCAATCAGCCCCAGCATTTT. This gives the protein CASSTPGRLISNQPQHF.

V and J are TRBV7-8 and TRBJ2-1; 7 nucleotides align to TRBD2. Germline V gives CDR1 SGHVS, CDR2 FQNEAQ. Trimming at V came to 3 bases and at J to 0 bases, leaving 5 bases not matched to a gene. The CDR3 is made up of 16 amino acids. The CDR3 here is CASSFSSGSSYNEQFF. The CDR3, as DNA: TGTGCCAGCAGCTTTTCTAGCGGAAGCTCCTACAATGAGCAGTTCTTC.

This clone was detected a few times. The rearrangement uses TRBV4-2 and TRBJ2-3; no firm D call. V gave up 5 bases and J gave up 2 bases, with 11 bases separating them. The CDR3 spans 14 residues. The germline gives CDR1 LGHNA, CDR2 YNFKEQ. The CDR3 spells CASSAAETTDTQYF. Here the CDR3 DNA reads TGTGCCAGCAGCGCGGCGGAAACCACAGATACGCAGTATTTT.

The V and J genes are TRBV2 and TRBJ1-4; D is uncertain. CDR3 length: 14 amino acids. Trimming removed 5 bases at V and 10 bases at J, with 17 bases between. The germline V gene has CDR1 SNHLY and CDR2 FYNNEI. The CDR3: CASSPAALLVKLFF. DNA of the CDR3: TGTGCCAGCAGTCCCGCGGCCCTATTGGTAAAACTGTTTTTT.